What follows describes a single TCR beta chain. This specimen comes from a study of T-cell reconstitution after alpha-beta-depleted transplantation in children. The CDR3 is 18 amino acids. CDR1 and CDR2 (germline): DFQATT, SNEGSKA (reference sequence). The V gene end was trimmed by 1 base and the J gene end by 1 base; junction bases not matched to a gene: 13. Molecular barcoding with unique molecular identifiers was used for the TCRbeta library. TCRdb recomputed calls from the PCR reads with MiXCR, one row per CDR3 protein. The sample consists of about 690,000 distinct CDR3 sequences, 15% to 20% of them appearing once.

The sequencing used PBMCs from the stem cell graft donor, collected from the stem cell graft. J is TRBJ1-5 and V is TRBV20-1, with 7 bases lining up with TRBD1. The sequence came from a human donor who donated a stem cell graft to a child with acute myeloid leukemia. CDR3 protein: CSARAGTDDIFSNQPQHF. CDR3 in DNA: TGCAGTGCTAGAGCCGGGACAGACGATATTTTCAGCAATCAGCCCCAGCATTTT.